This is a list of T cell receptor beta chains from one sample in a study of cytomegalovirus exposure and HLA in healthy donors. Sequencing used immunoSEQ multiplex PCR; TCRdb keeps in-frame clones, though not all of them. Of around 78,000 clones detected, around 80% appear once; the ten largest clones hold about 1.1%. Sample: PBMCs. These receptors originate from a male donor in good health and CMV-seronegative. The CDR3 runs from the conserved cysteine through the conserved F or W. Not every row has a clone size; where given, it reads once, few, many or a size class.

J | V | size | CDR3
TRBJ2-5 | TRBV30 | - | CAWSARQGAWETQYF
TRBJ2-5 | TRBV21-1 | once | CASSPPREAGELETQYF
TRBJ1-2 | TRBV18 | - | CASSPELNRDGYGYTF
TRBJ1-2 | TRBV5-8 | - | CASSFLRNYGYTF
TRBJ1-1 | TRBV7-2 | - | CASSFPRQGTEAFF
TRBJ2-5 | TRBV10-2 | - | CASSESGIAVGQETQYF
TRBJ1-2 | TRBV5-6 | - | CASSYWSPAGTSYGYPF
TRBJ2-7 | TRBV4-1 | - | CASSQVSAGDREYF
TRBJ2-7 | TRBV7-8 | - | CASSRTVGAYEQYF
TRBJ2-5 | TRBV18 | - | CASSPRGSQETQYF
TRBJ2-1 | TRBV5-1 | - | CASSPGQGAQEQFF
TRBJ2-7 | TRBV19 | - | CASSIGRPSVTYEQYF
TRBJ2-7 | TRBV28 | - | CASGPPSGAPNEQYF
TRBJ2-7 | TRBV7-9 | - | CASSLEGHVNEQYF
TRBJ1-2 | TRBV6-1 | - | CASSENFQGTGGLGYGYTF
TRBJ2-1 | TRBV5-1 | - | CASSLRLAENNEQFF
TRBJ2-7 | TRBV11-2 | - | CASSSSPWGGGDEQYF
TRBJ1-5 | TRBV6-5 | - | CASSQAGPWNQPQHF
TRBJ2-1 | TRBV28 | - | CASSLVSEQFF
TRBJ2-7 | TRBV18 | - | CASSPPGGEQYF
TRBJ2-7 | TRBV9 | - | CASSVDRTSSYEQYF
TRBJ2-5 | TRBV7-5 | - | CARSRPPGSTQYF
TRBJ1-4 | TRBV28 | - | CASSSTTGTVSEKLFF
TRBJ1-1 | TRBV27 | - | CASSSPQVGTEAFF
TRBJ1-1 | TRBV30 | - | CAWSVKGSQGTEAFF
TRBJ1-2 | TRBV25-1 | - | CASSRTGGGPFADGYTF
TRBJ2-1 | TRBV2 | - | CASSETRLRATYNEQFF
TRBJ2-3 | TRBV28 | - | CASRPDRGTDTQYF
TRBJ2-7 | TRBV29-1 | - | CSVVASYEQYF
TRBJ1-6 | TRBV5-1 | - | CASSGGTTGGANSPLHF
TRBJ2-1 | TRBV21-1 | - | CASSKGAGATTGEQFF
TRBJ2-1 | TRBV7-3 | - | CASSLAAYNEQFF
TRBJ1-4 | TRBV6-6 | - | CASRARTYRVEKLFF
TRBJ1-4 | TRBV12-5 | - | CASGPTGGNEKLFF
TRBJ2-5 | TRBV27 | - | CASAHVRDRGAGGQETQYF
TRBJ2-3 | TRBV2 | - | CASRTPFTDTQYF
TRBJ2-2 | TRBV5-1 | - | CASSGRSATGELFF
TRBJ2-1 | TRBV5-8 | - | CASSLGDFSYNEQFF
TRBJ2-7 | TRBV7-2 | - | CASSLGPANYEQYF
TRBJ2-2 | TRBV25-1 | - | CASSDPRLAGNTGELFF
TRBJ1-2 | TRBV19 | once | CASSILGTGTIYGYTF
TRBJ2-2 | TRBV5-1 | once | CASGTSGRANTGELFF
TRBJ2-5 | TRBV29-1 | - | CSVEDQFRGGETQYF
TRBJ1-1 | TRBV11-3 | - | CASSSRGDRTEAFF
TRBJ1-1 | TRBV7-2 | - | CASSPTPGNTEAFF
TRBJ1-1 | TRBV27 | - | CASSFQGQVIRGTEAFF
TRBJ2-1 | TRBV5-4 | few | CASSSRDREQFF
TRBJ2-7 | TRBV5-1 | - | CASSRDNHYEQYF